Listed below are T cell receptor beta chains from one sample, sequenced in a study of cytomegalovirus exposure and HLA in healthy donors. Sequencing was performed with immunoSEQ multiplex PCR; in TCRdb, only in-frame clones are kept and a portion is missing. The table lists roughly 160,000 clones, approximately 80% of them singletons. The sequenced sample was PBMCs. These receptors were obtained from a woman between 50 and 59 years old in good health and CMV-seronegative. Both conserved end residues are part of each CDR3. The D gene is left open where the match is weak. Clone sizes are given selectively: once, few, many, or a class where the clone is expanded.

TRBD2	.	TRBV5-4	TRBJ2-3	CASSSTGGAADTQYF	TGTGCCAGCAGCTCGACCGGGGGGGCGGCAGATACGCAGTATTTT
TRBD2	.	TRBV2	TRBJ2-2	CASSVAGEGTGELFF	TGTGCCAGCAGTGTAGCGGGAGAGGGCACCGGGGAGCTGTTTTTT
TRBD1	.	TRBV5-1	TRBJ2-5	CASSPWGTGEETQYF	TGCGCCAGCAGCCCTTGGGGGACAGGGGAAGAGACCCAGTACTTC
.	.	TRBV5-1	TRBJ2-3	CASSFDRIQDTQYF	TGCGCCAGCAGCTTCGACAGGATTCAAGATACGCAGTATTTT
.	.	TRBV7-6	TRBJ2-3	CASSLGGPTDTQYF	TGTGCCAGCAGCTTAGGGGGCCCCACAGATACGCAGTATTTT
TRBD1	once	TRBV7-9	TRBJ1-2	CASSWTGSPYGYTF	TGTGCCAGCAGCTGGACAGGGTCCCCCTATGGCTACACCTTC
TRBD2	.	TRBV10-3	TRBJ2-1	CAIRGTSVNEQFF	TGTGCCATCAGGGGGACTAGCGTCAATGAGCAGTTCTTC
.	.	TRBV7-2	TRBJ1-2	CASSNNIGSDGYTF	TGTGCCAGCAGCAACAATATAGGGAGTGATGGCTACACCTTC
TRBD2	.	TRBV7-8	TRBJ2-5	CASSARPTSGGDLLYF	TGTGCCAGCAGCGCACGCCCGACTAGCGGGGGGGATCTCCTGTACTTC
TRBD2	.	TRBV4-1	TRBJ2-5	CASSQALAGLRRETQYF	TGCGCCAGCAGCCAAGCCCTAGCGGGACTGAGGAGGGAGACCCAGTACTTC